This T cell receptor beta chain comes out of a study of blood T cell repertoires in COVID-19. About the study: Samples came from the United States, Italy and Spain, spanning acute and convalescent COVID-19.

Original methodology: Nucleated cell counts were estimated from reference gene primer amplification. Libraries were prepared by immunoSEQ multiplex PCR; TCRdb keeps only in-frame clonotypes and omits some of them. That table furnishes V, J and clone size, whereas the DNA furnished D and trimming. The sample contains about 27,000 clones, 83% of which appear only once. The V gene's germline CDR1 is DFQATT and CDR2 SNEGSKA (reference sequence). The CDR3 runs to 14 residues. Trimming removed 3 bases from V and 0 bases from J, with 12 bases in between. The sample consisted of peripheral blood. The TCR was taken from a man between 65 and 85 years old with active COVID-19. The chain recombines TRBV20-1 with TRBJ2-7; D ambiguous. The CDR3, as DNA: TGCAGTGCTAGTGCCTCGCCGAGCTCCTACGAGCAGTACTTC. Amino acid sequence: CSASASPSSYEQYF.